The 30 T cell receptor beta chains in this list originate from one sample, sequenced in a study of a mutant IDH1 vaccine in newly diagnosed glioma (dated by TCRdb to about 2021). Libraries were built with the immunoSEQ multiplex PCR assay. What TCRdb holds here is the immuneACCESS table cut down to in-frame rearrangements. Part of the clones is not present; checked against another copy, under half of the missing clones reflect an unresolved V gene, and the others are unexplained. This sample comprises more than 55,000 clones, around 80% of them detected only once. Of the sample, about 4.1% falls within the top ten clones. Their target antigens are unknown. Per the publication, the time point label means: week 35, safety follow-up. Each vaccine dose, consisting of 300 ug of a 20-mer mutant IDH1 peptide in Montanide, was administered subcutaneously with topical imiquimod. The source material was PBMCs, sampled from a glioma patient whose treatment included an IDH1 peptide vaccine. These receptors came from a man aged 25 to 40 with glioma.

The CDR3 reads CAWSVRKAAFF. The DNA for the CDR3 is TGTGCCTGGAGTGTTCGAAAGGCAGCTTTCTTT. The J gene is TRBJ1-1, the V gene TRBV30, with D hard to call. The CDR3 is 11 amino acids. V lost 0 bases to trimming and J lost 10 bases, with 9 bases between them. CDR1 is GTSNPN, CDR2 SVGIG, per germline (reference sequence).

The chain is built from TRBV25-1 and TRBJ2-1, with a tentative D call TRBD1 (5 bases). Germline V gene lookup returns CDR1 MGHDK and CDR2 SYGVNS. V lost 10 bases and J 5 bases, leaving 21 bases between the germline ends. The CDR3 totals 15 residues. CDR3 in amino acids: CATREGAFMDNEQFF. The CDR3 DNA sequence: TGTGCCACCAGGGAAGGGGCCTTTATGGACAATGAGCAGTTCTTC.

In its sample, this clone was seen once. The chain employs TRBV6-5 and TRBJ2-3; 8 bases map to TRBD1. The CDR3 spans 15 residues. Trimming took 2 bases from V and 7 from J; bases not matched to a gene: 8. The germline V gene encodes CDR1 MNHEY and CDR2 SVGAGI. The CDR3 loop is CASSYGRGLENTQYF. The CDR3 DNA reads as TGTGCCAGCAGTTACGGCAGGGGGCTGGAGAATACGCAGTATTTT.

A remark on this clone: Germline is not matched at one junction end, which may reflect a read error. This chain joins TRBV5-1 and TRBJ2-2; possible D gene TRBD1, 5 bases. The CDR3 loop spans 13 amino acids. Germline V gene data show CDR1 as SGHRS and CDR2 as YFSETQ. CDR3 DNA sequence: TGCGCCAGCAGCTTGGCCCTCGAAAGGGGTCGTTATTTT. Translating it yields CASSLALERGRYF.

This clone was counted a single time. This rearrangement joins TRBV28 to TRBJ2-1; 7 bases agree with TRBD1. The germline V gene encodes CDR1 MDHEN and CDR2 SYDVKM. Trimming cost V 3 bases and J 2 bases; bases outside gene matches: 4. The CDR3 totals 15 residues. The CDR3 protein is CASSFIGTAYNEQFF. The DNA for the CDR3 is TGTGCCAGCAGTTTTATTGGGACAGCCTACAATGAGCAGTTCTTC.

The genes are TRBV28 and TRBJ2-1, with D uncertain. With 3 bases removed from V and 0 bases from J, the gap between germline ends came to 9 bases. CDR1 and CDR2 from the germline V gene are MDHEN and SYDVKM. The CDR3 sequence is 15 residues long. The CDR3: CASSFPRSSYNEQFF. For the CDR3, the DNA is TGTGCCAGCAGTTTTCCTAGGAGCTCCTACAATGAGCAGTTCTTC.

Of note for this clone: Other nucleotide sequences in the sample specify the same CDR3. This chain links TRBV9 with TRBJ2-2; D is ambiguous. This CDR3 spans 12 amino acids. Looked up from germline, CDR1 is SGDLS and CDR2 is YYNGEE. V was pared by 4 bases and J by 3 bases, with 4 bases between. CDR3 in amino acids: CASSPYTGELFF. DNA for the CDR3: TGTGCCAGCAGCCCGTACACCGGGGAGCTGTTTTTT.

Written as DNA, the CDR3 is TGTGCCAGTCGATCCGATTACTCCTACGAGCAGTACTTC. Its translation is CASRSDYSYEQYF. This sequence joins TRBV19 and TRBJ2-7; unclear D gene. Looked up from germline, CDR1 is LNHDA and CDR2 is SQIVND (reference sequence). This CDR3 contains 13 residues. Trimming cost V 8 bases and J 0 bases, with 11 bases left between them.

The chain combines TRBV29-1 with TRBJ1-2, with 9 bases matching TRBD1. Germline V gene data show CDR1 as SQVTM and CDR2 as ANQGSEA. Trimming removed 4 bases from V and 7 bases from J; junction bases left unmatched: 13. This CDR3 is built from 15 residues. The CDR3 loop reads CSVVVDRGWLGGYTF. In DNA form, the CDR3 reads TGCAGCGTTGTGGTGGACAGGGGTTGGTTAGGTGGCTACACCTTC.

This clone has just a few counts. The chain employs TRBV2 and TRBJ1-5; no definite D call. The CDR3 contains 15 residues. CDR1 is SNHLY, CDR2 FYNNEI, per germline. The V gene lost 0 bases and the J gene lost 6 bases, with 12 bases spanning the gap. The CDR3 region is CASSEAGRMGQPQHF. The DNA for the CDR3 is TGTGCCAGCAGTGAAGCGGGCCGGATGGGTCAGCCCCAGCATTTT.

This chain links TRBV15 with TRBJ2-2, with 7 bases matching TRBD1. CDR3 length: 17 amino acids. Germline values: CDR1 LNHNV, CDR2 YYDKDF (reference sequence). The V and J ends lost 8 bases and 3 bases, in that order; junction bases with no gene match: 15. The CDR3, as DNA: TGTGCCACCTATCGCCGGGACAGAAGAAAGGACACCGGGGAGCTGTTTTTT. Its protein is CATYRRDRRKDTGELFF. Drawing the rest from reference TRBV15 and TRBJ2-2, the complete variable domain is DAMVIQNPRYQVTQFGKPVTLSCSQTLNHNVMYWYQQKSSQAPKLLFHYYDKDFNNEADTPDNFQSRRPNTSFCFLDIRSPGLGDTAMYLCATYRRDRRKDTGELFFGEGSRLTVL.

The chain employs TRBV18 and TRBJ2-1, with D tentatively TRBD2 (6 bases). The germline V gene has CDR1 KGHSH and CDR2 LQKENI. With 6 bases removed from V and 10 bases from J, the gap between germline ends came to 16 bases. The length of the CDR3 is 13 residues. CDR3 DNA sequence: TGTGCCAGCTCCGCCGGGACTTCCCGAGAGCAGTTCTTC. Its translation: CASSAGTSREQFF.

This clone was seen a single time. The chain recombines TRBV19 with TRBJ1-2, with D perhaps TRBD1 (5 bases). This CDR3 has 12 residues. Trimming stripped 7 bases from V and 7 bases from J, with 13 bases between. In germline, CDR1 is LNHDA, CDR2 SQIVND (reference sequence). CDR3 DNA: TGTGCCAGTAAGAGGCAGGGAAGTGGCTACACCTTC. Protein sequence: CASKRQGSGYTF.

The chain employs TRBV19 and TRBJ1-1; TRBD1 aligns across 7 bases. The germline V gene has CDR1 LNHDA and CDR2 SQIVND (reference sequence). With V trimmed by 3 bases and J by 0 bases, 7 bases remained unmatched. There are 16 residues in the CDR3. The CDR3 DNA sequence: TGTGCCAGTAGTATCTCAGTAGGGGGCATGAACACTGAAGCTTTCTTT. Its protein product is CASSISVGGMNTEAFF.

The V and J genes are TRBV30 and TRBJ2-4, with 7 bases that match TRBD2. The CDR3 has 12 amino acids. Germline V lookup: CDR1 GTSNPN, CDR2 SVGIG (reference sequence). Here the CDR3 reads CVGGRRESIQYF. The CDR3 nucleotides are TGTGTCGGGGGGAGGAGGGAAAGCATTCAGTACTTC.

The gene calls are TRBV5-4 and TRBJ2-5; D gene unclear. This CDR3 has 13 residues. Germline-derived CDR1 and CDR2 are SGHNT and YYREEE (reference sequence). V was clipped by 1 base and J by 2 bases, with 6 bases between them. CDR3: CASSLTEQETQYF. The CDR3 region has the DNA TGTGCCAGCAGCTTGACAGAACAAGAGACCCAGTACTTC.

The CDR3 region has the DNA TGTGCCAGTAGGACTAGCGGGGGGGCCAAGTACAATGAGCAGTTCTTC. This gives the protein CASRTSGGAKYNEQFF. This chain uses TRBV19 with TRBJ2-1; 14 positions match TRBD2. The CDR3 runs 16 residues. Unmatched junction bases numbered 5, after V lost 6 bases and J lost 4 bases. Germline assignment: CDR1 LNHDA and CDR2 SQIVND (reference sequence).

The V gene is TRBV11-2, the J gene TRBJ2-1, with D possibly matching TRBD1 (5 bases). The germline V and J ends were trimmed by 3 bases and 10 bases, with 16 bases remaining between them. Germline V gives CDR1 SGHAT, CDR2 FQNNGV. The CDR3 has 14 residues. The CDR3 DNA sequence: TGTGCCAGCAGCTTTGGCCAGCCCCAGGGCGAGCAGTTCTTC. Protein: CASSFGQPQGEQFF.

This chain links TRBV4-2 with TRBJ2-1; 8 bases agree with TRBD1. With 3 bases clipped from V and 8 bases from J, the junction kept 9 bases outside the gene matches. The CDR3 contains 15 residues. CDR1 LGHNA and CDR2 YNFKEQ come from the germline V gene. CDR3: CASSQAGTGGHEQFF. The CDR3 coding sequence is TGTGCCAGCAGCCAGGCCGGGACAGGCGGTCATGAGCAGTTCTTC.

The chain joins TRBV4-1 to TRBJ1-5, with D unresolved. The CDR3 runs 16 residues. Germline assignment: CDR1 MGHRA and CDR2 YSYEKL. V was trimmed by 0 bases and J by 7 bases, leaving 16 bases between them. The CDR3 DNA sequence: TGCGCCAGCAGCCAAGAGAGGGCCCTGGGAGGACAGCCCCAGCATTTT. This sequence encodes CASSQERALGGQPQHF.

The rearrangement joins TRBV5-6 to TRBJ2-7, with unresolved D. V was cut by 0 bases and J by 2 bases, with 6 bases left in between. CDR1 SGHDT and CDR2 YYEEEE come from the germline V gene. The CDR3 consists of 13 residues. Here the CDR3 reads CASSLVGPYEQYF. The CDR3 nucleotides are TGTGCCAGCAGCTTGGTCGGACCCTACGAGCAGTACTTC. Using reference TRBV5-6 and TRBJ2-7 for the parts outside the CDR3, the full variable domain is DAGVTQSPTHLIKTRGQQVTLRCSPKSGHDTVSWYQQALGQGPQFIFQYYEEEERQRGNFPDRFSGHQFPNYSSELNVNALLLGDSALYLCASSLVGPYEQYFGPGTRLTVT.

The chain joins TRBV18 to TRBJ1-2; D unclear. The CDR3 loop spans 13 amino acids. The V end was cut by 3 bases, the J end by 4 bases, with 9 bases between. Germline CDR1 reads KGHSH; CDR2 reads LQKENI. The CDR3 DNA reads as TGTGCCAGCTCACCGACGGTGATCTATGGCTACACCTTC. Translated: CASSPTVIYGYTF.

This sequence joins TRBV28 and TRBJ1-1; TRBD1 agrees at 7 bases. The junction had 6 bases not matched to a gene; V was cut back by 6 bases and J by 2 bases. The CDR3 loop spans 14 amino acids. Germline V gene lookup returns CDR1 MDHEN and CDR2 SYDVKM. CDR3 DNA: TGTGCCAGCAGGTCAGGGGGACGAAACACTGAAGCTTTCTTT. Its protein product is CASRSGGRNTEAFF.

The CDR3 loop reads CASSVEDGSSYEQYF. Here the CDR3 DNA reads TGTGCCAGCAGCGTAGAAGACGGGAGCTCCTACGAGCAGTACTTC. The J gene is TRBJ2-7, the V gene TRBV9; a possible D gene is TRBD2 (6 bases). The germline V gene has CDR1 SGDLS and CDR2 YYNGEE. Trimming removed 0 bases at V and 0 bases at J, with 10 bases between. There are 15 residues in the CDR3.

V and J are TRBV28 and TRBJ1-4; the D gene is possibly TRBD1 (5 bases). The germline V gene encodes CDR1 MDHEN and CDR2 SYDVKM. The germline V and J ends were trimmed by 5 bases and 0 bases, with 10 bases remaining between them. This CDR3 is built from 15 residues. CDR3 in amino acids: CASSTRGATNEKLFF. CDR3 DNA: TGTGCCAGCAGTACCCGGGGGGCAACTAATGAAAAACTGTTTTTT.

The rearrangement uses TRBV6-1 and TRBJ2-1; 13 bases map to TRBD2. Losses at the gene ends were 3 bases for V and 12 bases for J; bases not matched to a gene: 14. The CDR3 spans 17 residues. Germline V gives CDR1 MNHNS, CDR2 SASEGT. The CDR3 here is CASSEEAGLAGAYGQFF. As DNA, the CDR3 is TGTGCCAGCAGTGAGGAAGCAGGACTAGCGGGGGCCTATGGGCAGTTCTTC.

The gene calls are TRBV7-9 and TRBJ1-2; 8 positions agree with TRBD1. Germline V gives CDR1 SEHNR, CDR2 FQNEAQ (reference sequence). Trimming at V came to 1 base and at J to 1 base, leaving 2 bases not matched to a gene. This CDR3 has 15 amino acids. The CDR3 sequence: CASSLGTGYNYGYTF. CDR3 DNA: TGTGCCAGCAGCTTAGGGACAGGGTATAACTATGGCTACACCTTC. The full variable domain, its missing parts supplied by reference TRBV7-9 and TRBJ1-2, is DTGVSQNPRHKITKRGQNVTFRCDPISEHNRLYWYRQTLGQGPEFLTYFQNEAQLEKSRLLSDRFSAERPKGSFSTLEIQRTEQGDSAMYLCASSLGTGYNYGYTFGSGTRLTVV.

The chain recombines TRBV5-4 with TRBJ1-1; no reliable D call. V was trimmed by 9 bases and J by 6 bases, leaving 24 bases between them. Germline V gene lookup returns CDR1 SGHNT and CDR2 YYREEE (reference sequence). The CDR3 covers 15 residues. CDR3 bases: TGTGCCATCCTAACAGCCACAGTACCCGGCGCTGAAGCTTTCTTT. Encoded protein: CAILTATVPGAEAFF.

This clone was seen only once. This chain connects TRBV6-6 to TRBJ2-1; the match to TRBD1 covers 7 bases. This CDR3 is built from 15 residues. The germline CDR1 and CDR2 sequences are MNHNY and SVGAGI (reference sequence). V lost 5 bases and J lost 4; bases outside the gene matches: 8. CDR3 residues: CASSATGRFYNEQFF. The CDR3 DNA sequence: TGTGCCAGCAGTGCGACAGGGCGATTTTACAATGAGCAGTTCTTC.

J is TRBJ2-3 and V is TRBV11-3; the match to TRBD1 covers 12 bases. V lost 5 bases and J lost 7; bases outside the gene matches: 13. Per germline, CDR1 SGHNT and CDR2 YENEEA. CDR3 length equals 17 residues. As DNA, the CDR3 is TGTGCCAGCAGCAACCCGGCCGGGACAGGGGGCATACATACGCAGTATTTT. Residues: CASSNPAGTGGIHTQYF.